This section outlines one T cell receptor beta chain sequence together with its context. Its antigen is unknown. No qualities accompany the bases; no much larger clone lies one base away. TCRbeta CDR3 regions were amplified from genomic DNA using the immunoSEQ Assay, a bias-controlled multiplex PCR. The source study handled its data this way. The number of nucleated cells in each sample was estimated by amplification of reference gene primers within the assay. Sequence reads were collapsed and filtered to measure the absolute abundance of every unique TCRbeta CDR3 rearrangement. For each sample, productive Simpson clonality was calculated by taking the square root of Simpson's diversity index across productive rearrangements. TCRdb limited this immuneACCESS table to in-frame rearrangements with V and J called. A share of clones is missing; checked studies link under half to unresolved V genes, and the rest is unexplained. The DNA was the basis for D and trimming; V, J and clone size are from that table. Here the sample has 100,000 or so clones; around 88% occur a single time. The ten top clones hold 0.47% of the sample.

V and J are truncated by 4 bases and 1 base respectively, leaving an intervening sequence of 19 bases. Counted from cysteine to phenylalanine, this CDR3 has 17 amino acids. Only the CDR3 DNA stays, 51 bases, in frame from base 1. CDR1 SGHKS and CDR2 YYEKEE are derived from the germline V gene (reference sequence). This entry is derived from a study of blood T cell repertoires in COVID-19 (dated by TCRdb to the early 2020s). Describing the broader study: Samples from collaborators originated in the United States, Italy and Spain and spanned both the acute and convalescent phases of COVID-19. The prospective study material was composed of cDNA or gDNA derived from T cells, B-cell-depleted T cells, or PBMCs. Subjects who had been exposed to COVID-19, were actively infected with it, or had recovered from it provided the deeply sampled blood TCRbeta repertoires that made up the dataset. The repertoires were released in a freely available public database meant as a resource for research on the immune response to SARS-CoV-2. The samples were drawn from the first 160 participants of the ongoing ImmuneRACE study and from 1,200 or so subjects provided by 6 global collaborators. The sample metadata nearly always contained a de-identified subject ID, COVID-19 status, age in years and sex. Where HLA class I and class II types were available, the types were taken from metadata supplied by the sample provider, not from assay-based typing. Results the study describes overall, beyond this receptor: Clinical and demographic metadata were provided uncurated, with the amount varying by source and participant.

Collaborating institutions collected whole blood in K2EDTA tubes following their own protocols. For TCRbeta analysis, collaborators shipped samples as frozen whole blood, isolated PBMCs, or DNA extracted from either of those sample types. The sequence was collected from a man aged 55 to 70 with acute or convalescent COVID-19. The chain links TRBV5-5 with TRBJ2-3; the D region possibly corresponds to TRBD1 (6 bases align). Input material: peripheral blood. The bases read TGTGCCAGCAGCCCGAGATACACAGGGTGGGGCACAGATACGCAGTATTTT. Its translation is CASSPRYTGWGTDTQYF. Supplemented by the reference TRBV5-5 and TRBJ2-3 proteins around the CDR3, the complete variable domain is DAGVTQSPTHLIKTRGQQVTLRCSPISGHKSVSWYQQVLGQGPQFIFQYYEKEERGRGNFPDRFSARQFPNYSSELNVNALLLGDSALYLCASSPRYTGWGTDTQYFGPGTRLTVL.